These 32 T cell receptor beta chains originate from one sample sequenced in a study of blood T cell repertoires in COVID-19. Method: immunoSEQ multiplex PCR; TCRdb's copy keeps in-frame clones and lacks some. The data contain about 250,000 clones, 85% to 90% of them seen just once; the ten biggest clones take up 2.1%. Sequences were obtained from peripheral blood. The receptors were sampled from an older woman with COVID-19, enrolled during active disease.

A few counts support this clone. This chain uses TRBV13 with TRBJ2-7, with D possibly TRBD1 on 5 matching bases. CDR3 length equals 12 residues. CDR1 and CDR2 from the germline V gene are PRHDT and FYEKMQ (reference sequence). Trimming shortened V by 3 bases and J by 5 bases, and 8 bases separated the two germline ends. The CDR3 nucleotides are TGTGCCAGCAGCTTCACAGGAGACGAGCAGTACTTC. Its translation is CASSFTGDEQYF.

This chain connects TRBV19 to TRBJ1-6; no clear D. The CDR3 is made up of 15 amino acids. Germline CDR1 is LNHDA and CDR2 is SQIVND (reference sequence). Trimming shortened V by 6 bases and J by 2 bases, and 11 bases separated the two germline ends. The CDR3 nucleotides are TGTGCCAGTAGGCCCGGGAGGGCCTATAATTCACCCCTCCACTTT. Protein: CASRPGRAYNSPLHF.

This clone showed up just a few times. The V call is TRBV5-4, the J call TRBJ2-1, with a weak D call TRBD1 (5 bases). CDR1 and CDR2 from the germline V gene are SGHNT and YYREEE (reference sequence). CDR3 length: 14 amino acids. V was trimmed by 0 bases and J by 9 bases, leaving 13 bases between them. Here the CDR3 reads CASSLGDRAGEQFF. In DNA form, the CDR3 reads TGTGCCAGCAGCTTGGGAGACAGAGCTGGTGAGCAGTTCTTC.

The chain carries TRBV19 and TRBJ1-3, with D tentatively TRBD1 (5 bases). The CDR3 runs to 15 residues. Between the trimmed V and J ends, which lost 1 base and 5 bases, there was a span of 12 bases. Germline-derived CDR1 and CDR2 are LNHDA and SQIVND (reference sequence). The CDR3 DNA sequence: TGTGCCAGTAGTATAGCGGCGGGGGGAAGAAACACCATATATTTT. It translates to CASSIAAGGRNTIYF.

The DNA of the CDR3 is TGTGCCAGCAGTCGCTCGGGACAGGGGTTTCTAAGCTATGGCTACACCTTC. Translation gives CASSRSGQGFLSYGYTF. This sequence joins TRBV6-6 and TRBJ1-2; 10 bases match TRBD1. Germline V gene lookup returns CDR1 MNHNY and CDR2 SVGAGI (reference sequence). The CDR3 runs to 17 residues. J gave up 4 bases and V 5 bases, and 13 bases lay outside the gene matches.

The chain combines TRBV27 with TRBJ2-7; 8 nucleotides agree with TRBD2. From germline, CDR1 is MNHEY and CDR2 SMNVEV (reference sequence). The CDR3 has 15 residues. V lost 6 bases and J lost 0; bases outside the gene matches: 7. DNA for the CDR3: TGTGCCAGCAGCTCTAGCGGGTGGAGCTCCTACGAGCAGTACTTC. It specifies CASSSSGWSSYEQYF.

This clone was seen once. The chain joins TRBV19 to TRBJ1-6; tentative D call: TRBD1 (6 bases). Trimming removed 6 bases from V and 0 bases from J, with 18 bases in between. This CDR3 has 18 amino acids. Germline CDR1 and CDR2: LNHDA and SQIVND (reference sequence). The CDR3 bases are TGTGCCAGTAGAGAAGGGGCAGGGGTCAGCTCCTATAATTCACCCCTCCACTTT. Amino acid sequence: CASREGAGVSSYNSPLHF.

The chain uses TRBV7-2 and TRBJ1-2; possible D gene TRBD1, 5 bases. Germline-derived CDR1 and CDR2 are SGHTA and FQGNSA. Between the trimmed V and J ends, which lost 1 base and 4 bases, there was a span of 7 bases. This CDR3 region has 13 residues. This CDR3 is CASSLETVYGYTF. In DNA, the CDR3 is TGTGCCAGCAGCTTAGAGACAGTCTATGGCTACACCTTC. The full variable domain, completed using reference TRBV7-2 and TRBJ1-2, is GAGVSQSPSNKVTEKGKDVELRCDPISGHTALYWYRQSLGQGLEFLIYFQGNSAPDKSGLPSDRFSAERTGGSVSTLTIQRTQQEDSAVYLCASSLETVYGYTFGSGTRLTVV.

J is TRBJ1-2 and V is TRBV3-1 (or the pseudogene TRBV3-2), with D possibly matching TRBD1 (6 bases). The CDR3 is made up of 16 amino acids. The germline V gene has CDR1 LGHDT and CDR2 YNNKEL (reference sequence). V lost 0 bases and J 9 bases, leaving 20 bases between the germline ends. This chain's CDR3 is CASSQDLTGPGQRYTF. The CDR3 nucleotides read TGTGCCAGCAGCCAAGACCTGACTGGCCCGGGACAACGCTACACCTTC.

The chain combines TRBV10-2 with TRBJ2-3; D is perhaps TRBD1 (5 bases). In germline, CDR1 is WSHSY, CDR2 SAAADI. CDR3 size: 18 residues. Deletions cut 4 bases from V and 0 bases from J, with 20 bases between. The CDR3: CASSGMDTLTSSTDTQYF. CDR3 in DNA: TGCGCCAGCAGTGGTATGGACACTTTAACCTCTAGCACAGATACGCAGTATTTT.

This clone was found a few times. The J gene is TRBJ1-2, the V gene TRBV4-3; D call uncertain. The CDR3 sequence is 12 residues long. With 4 bases removed from V and 4 bases from J, the gap between germline ends came to 7 bases. CDR1 is LGHNA and CDR2 is YSLEER in the germline V gene. For the CDR3, the DNA is TGCGCCAGCAGCCTTTCGGGCTATGGCTACACCTTC. Its protein product is CASSLSGYGYTF.

V usage is TRBV6-2 or TRBV6-3 and J usage is TRBJ2-1; TRBD2 matches 9 bases. The CDR3 has 17 amino acids. The trim removed 0 bases at V and 4 bases at J, leaving 7 bases unmatched. CDR1 and CDR2 from the germline V gene are MNHEY and SVGEGT. Here the CDR3 reads CASSYSIGTSRYNEQFF. CDR3 DNA sequence: TGTGCCAGCAGTTACTCGATCGGGACTAGCCGATACAATGAGCAGTTCTTC.

The gene calls are TRBV3-1 (or the pseudogene TRBV3-2) and TRBJ2-1, with 9 bases lining up with TRBD1. In germline, CDR1 is LGHDT, CDR2 YNNKEL (reference sequence). The CDR3 consists of 15 residues. The junction had 5 bases not matched to a gene; V was cut back by 4 bases and J by 4 bases. DNA for the CDR3: TGTGCCAGCAGCCCCCGGGACAGGGAGTACAATGAGCAGTTCTTC. This codes for CASSPRDREYNEQFF.

The chain carries TRBV2 and TRBJ1-6; unclear D gene. Germline V gives CDR1 SNHLY, CDR2 FYNNEI. This CDR3 is 13 amino acids long. The V and J ends lost 4 bases and 8 bases respectively, with 9 bases between them. Here the CDR3 reads CASSGGRYSPLHF. CDR3 DNA sequence: TGTGCCAGCAGTGGAGGTCGTTATTCACCCCTCCACTTT.

This clone was detected a few times. V usage is TRBV4-3 and J usage is TRBJ1-3; no reliable D call. The V gene lost 0 bases and the J gene lost 0 bases, with 9 bases spanning the gap. The V gene's germline CDR1 is LGHNA and CDR2 YSLEER. This CDR3 region has 16 residues. CDR3 coding DNA: TGCGCCAGCAGCCAAGATCTGGGCAGCTCTGGAAACACCATATATTTT. Translated: CASSQDLGSSGNTIYF.

The rearrangement joins TRBV18 to TRBJ1-2; 9 bases align to TRBD1. The CDR3 has 14 residues. Germline V gene data show CDR1 as KGHSH and CDR2 as LQKENI. V was clipped by 4 bases and J by 8 bases; unmatched bases: 8. The CDR3 reads CASSRKGTGIGYTF. Here the CDR3 DNA reads TGTGCCAGCTCACGAAAAGGGACAGGGATCGGCTACACCTTC.

CDR3 residues: CSVWDRAAYGYTF. CDR3 nucleotides: TGCAGCGTCTGGGACAGGGCGGCCTATGGCTACACCTTC. This chain uses TRBV29-1 with TRBJ1-2; 9 nucleotides line up with TRBD1. The CDR3 consists of 13 residues. The V gene's germline CDR1 is SQVTM and CDR2 ANQGSEA. Trimming at V came to 6 bases and at J to 4 bases, leaving 6 bases not matched to a gene.

The rearrangement joins TRBV9 to TRBJ2-7; 11 nucleotides agree with TRBD2. J was trimmed by 0 bases and V by 4 bases; bases with no gene match: 6. Germline values: CDR1 SGDLS, CDR2 YYNGEE. The CDR3 sequence is 16 residues long. CDR3: CASSPRTSGFSYEQYF. In DNA, the CDR3 is TGTGCCAGCAGCCCACGGACTAGCGGGTTCTCCTACGAGCAGTACTTC.

V gene TRBV6-2 or TRBV6-3 combines with J gene TRBJ2-5; weak D call: TRBD2 (6 bases). Germline assignment: CDR1 MNHEY and CDR2 SVGEGT. The CDR3 sequence is 14 residues long. V was shortened by 5 bases and J by 1 base, with 11 bases between the two germline ends. The CDR3 coding sequence is TGTGCCAGCAGTCCCGGACTACCCCAAGAGACCCAGTACTTC. Translated: CASSPGLPQETQYF.

This rearrangement joins TRBV2 to TRBJ2-2, with 10 bases matching TRBD1. The CDR3 loop spans 15 amino acids. Germline V gene lookup returns CDR1 SNHLY and CDR2 FYNNEI. Trimming took 6 bases from V and 7 from J; bases not matched to a gene: 8. The CDR3 spells CASRVDRGLGGELFF. In DNA, the CDR3 is TGTGCCAGCAGAGTTGACAGGGGGCTGGGCGGGGAGCTGTTTTTT.

The rearrangement uses TRBV4-2 and TRBJ2-3; maybe TRBD2 (6 bases). Germline CDR1 and CDR2: LGHNA and YNFKEQ. Trimming took off 0 bases at V and 3 bases at J, with 13 bases between the two ends. The CDR3 runs to 16 residues. CDR3 nucleotides: TGTGCCAGCAGCCAAGAGGGACTCGACATGACAGATACGCAGTATTTT. Translated, it gives CASSQEGLDMTDTQYF.

The chain combines TRBV21-1 with TRBJ1-4; TRBD1, the D gene given by the table, was not confirmed from the DNA. TRBV21-1 is a documented pseudogene. The CDR3 is 13 residues long. The CDR3 DNA reads TGTGCCAGTGTCAGGGGGTATGGGGAAAAACTGTTTTTT. Translation: CASVRGYGEKLFF.

This clone turned up a few times. The V and J genes are TRBV2 and TRBJ1-2; TRBD1 matches 9 bases. Unmatched junction bases numbered 3, after V lost 1 base and J lost 3 bases. The CDR3 loop spans 15 amino acids. Germline V gene lookup returns CDR1 SNHLY and CDR2 FYNNEI. CDR3 sequence reads: CASSEGGQGYYGYTF. The DNA of the CDR3 is TGTGCCAGCAGTGAAGGGGGACAGGGCTACTATGGCTACACCTTC.

In DNA, the CDR3 is TGTGCCAGCAGCCACCGACAGGGGGCGCGAACAGATACGCAGTATTTT. This encodes CASSHRQGARTDTQYF. The rearrangement uses TRBV7-2 and TRBJ2-3, with 10 bases identical to TRBD1. Germline assignment: CDR1 SGHTA and CDR2 FQGNSA. V lost 5 bases and J lost 3; bases outside the gene matches: 8. The CDR3 runs to 16 residues.

The CDR3 coding sequence is TGTGCCAGCAGCCAAGTGAATGGAAGGACAGCTAATGAAAAACTGTTTTTT. Protein sequence: CASSQVNGRTANEKLFF. The genes are TRBV7-2 and TRBJ1-4; tentative D call: TRBD1 (6 bases). The CDR3 is 17 amino acids. With 5 bases removed from V and 3 bases from J, the gap between germline ends came to 19 bases. CDR1 SGHTA and CDR2 FQGNSA come from the germline V gene.

This rearrangement joins TRBV27 to TRBJ2-2, with no clear D. Germline CDR1 MNHEY, CDR2 SMNVEV (reference sequence). The CDR3 is made up of 12 amino acids. V lost 3 bases to trimming and J lost 6 bases, with 5 bases between them. In nucleotides, the CDR3 is TGTGCCAGCAGTTTCTCCTCCGGGGAGCTGTTTTTT. Amino acid sequence: CASSFSSGELFF.

This chain links TRBV12-2 with TRBJ2-1; the table's TRBD1 call for D was not verified on the DNA. TRBV12-2 is flagged as a pseudogene. The CDR3 runs to 13 residues. CDR3 residues: CASRETGGSEQFF. The CDR3 DNA reads TGTGCAAGTCGGGAAACAGGGGGAAGTGAGCAGTTCTTC.

This chain uses TRBV7-2 with TRBJ2-2; tentative D call: TRBD1 (5 bases). Trimming removed 7 bases from V and 0 bases from J, with 12 bases in between. The CDR3 runs to 15 residues. Germline CDR1 is SGHTA and CDR2 is FQGNSA. The CDR3 here is CASTSRRANTGELFF. CDR3 nucleotide sequence: TGTGCCAGCACCTCCCGCAGGGCGAACACCGGGGAGCTGTTTTTT.

This CDR3 is CASSYRTALYGYTF. The CDR3 nucleotides are TGTGCCAGCAGTTACCGGACAGCCCTCTATGGCTACACCTTC. The J gene is TRBJ1-2, the V gene TRBV6-2 or TRBV6-3; possible D gene TRBD1, 6 bases. V lost 2 bases and J 4 bases, leaving 11 bases between the germline ends. Germline CDR1 MNHEY, CDR2 SVGEGT. This CDR3 contains 14 residues.

V gene TRBV4-3 combines with J gene TRBJ1-3, with no clear D. V was trimmed by 1 base and J by 4 bases, leaving 5 bases between them. There are 13 residues in the CDR3. CDR1 LGHNA and CDR2 YSLEER come from the germline V gene. The CDR3 protein is CASSQVSGNTIYF. In DNA, the CDR3 is TGCGCCAGCAGCCAAGTGTCGGGAAACACCATATATTTT.

The chain uses TRBV6-1 and TRBJ2-3; 8 positions agree with TRBD1. Germline V gives CDR1 MNHNS, CDR2 SASEGT. The CDR3 has 17 residues. V lost 4 bases to trimming and J lost 0 bases; unmatched junction nucleotides: 9. The CDR3 sequence is CASSGGMTGVSTDTQYF. Here the CDR3 DNA reads TGTGCCAGCAGTGGGGGAATGACAGGGGTTAGCACAGATACGCAGTATTTT.

V gene TRBV7-2 combines with J gene TRBJ2-5, with 13 bases that match TRBD2. There are 19 residues in the CDR3. Trimming removed 4 bases from V and 0 bases from J; junction bases left unmatched: 11. The germline V gene encodes CDR1 SGHTA and CDR2 FQGNSA. CDR3 DNA: TGTGCCAGCAGCTCCGGACTAGCGGGGGTGACCTCTAACCAAGAGACCCAGTACTTC. It is translated as CASSSGLAGVTSNQETQYF.